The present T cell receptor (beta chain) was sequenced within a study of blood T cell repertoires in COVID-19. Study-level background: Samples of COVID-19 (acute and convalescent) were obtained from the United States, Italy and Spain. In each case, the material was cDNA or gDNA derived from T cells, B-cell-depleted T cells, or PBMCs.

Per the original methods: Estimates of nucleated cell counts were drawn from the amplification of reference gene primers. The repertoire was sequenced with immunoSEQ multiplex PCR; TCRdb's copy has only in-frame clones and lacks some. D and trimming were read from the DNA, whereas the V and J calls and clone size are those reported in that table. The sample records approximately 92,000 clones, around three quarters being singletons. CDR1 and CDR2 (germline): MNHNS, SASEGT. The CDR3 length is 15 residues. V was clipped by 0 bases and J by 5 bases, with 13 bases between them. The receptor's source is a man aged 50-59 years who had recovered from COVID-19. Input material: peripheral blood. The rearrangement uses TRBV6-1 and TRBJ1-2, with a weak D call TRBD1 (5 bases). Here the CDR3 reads CASSEAGGFWYGYTF. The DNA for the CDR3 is TGTGCCAGCAGTGAAGCCGGGGGGTTTTGGTATGGCTACACCTTC.